The next 19 T cell receptor beta chains were all read from a single sample in a study of T cells in Graves' hyperthyroidism and ophthalmopathy (dated by TCRdb to the late 2010s). Receptors were amplified or captured by multiplex PCR. Sequencing instrument: Illumina HiSeq 2000. The TCR beta CDR3 regions were amplified from the RNA transcripts. A first-round RT-PCR of the TCR CDR3 used the HTBI primer set with the Qiagen OneStep RT-PCR kit. TCRdb took the public reads, trimmed them with fastp at Q25, ran MiXCR for clone calling and kept in-frame beta chains. Rows matching on CDR3 protein sequence are summarized as one entry with the most common DNA and genes. The sample includes some 720,000 distinct CDR3 sequences, with roughly 15% observed a single time. Approximately 8.4% of the sample rests with the top ten. The sample comprised blood. Receptor source: a man aged 18 to 30 with Graves' hyperthyroidism.

This clonotype showed up just a few times. The chain uses TRBV3-1 and TRBJ1-5; tentatively, D is TRBD1 (6 bases). The germline gives CDR1 LGHDT, CDR2 YNNKEL (reference sequence). V shed 1 base and J shed 4 bases, with 11 bases lying between them. The CDR3 totals 15 residues. The CDR3 reads CASSQGRGANQPQHF. The CDR3 region has the DNA TGTGCCAGCAGCCAAGGTCGGGGGGCGAATCAGCCCCAGCATTTT.

This clonotype has a count of ten or more. The rearrangement uses TRBV28 and TRBJ2-1, with 9 bases fitting TRBD2. The CDR3 has 17 residues. Germline CDR1 reads MDHEN; CDR2 reads SYDVKM. With V trimmed by 4 bases and J by 0 bases, 7 bases remained unmatched. The CDR3 DNA sequence: TGTGCCAGCAGTTCCCTAGCGGGATCGAGCTCCTACAATGAGCAGTTCTTC. Translating it yields CASSSLAGSSSYNEQFF. Complete variable domain (other parts from reference TRBV28 and TRBJ2-1): DVKVTQSSRYLVKRTGEKVFLECVQDMDHENMFWYRQDPGLGLRLIYFSYDVKMKEKGDIPEGYSVSREKKERFSLILESASTNQTSMYLCASSSLAGSSSYNEQFFGPGTRLTVL.

This clonotype has a count of ten or more. The V gene is TRBV6-1, the J gene TRBJ2-1; possibly TRBD2 for D (6 bases). The germline V and J ends were trimmed by 4 bases and 8 bases, with 15 bases remaining between them. CDR1 and CDR2 (germline): MNHNS, SASEGT. The CDR3 sequence is 14 residues long. The CDR3 region is CASSARDSTDEQFF. CDR3 coding DNA: TGTGCCAGCAGTGCCAGGGACTCCACGGATGAGCAGTTCTTC.

The chain uses TRBV20-1 and TRBJ1-2; 7 nucleotides line up with TRBD1. V trimming: 5 bases; J trimming: 7 bases; junction bases outside the gene matches: 7. Germline V gives CDR1 DFQATT, CDR2 SNEGSKA (reference sequence). The CDR3 covers 12 residues. CDR3 region: CSAETGYGGYTF. The DNA of the CDR3 is TGCAGTGCTGAGACAGGGTATGGTGGCTACACCTTC.

This clonotype has a count of ten or more. The rearrangement links TRBV12-3 or TRBV12-4 to TRBJ2-5; 9 bases fit TRBD2. V lost 3 bases, J lost 5 bases, and 7 bases stayed unmatched. This CDR3 is 15 amino acids long. Here the CDR3 reads CASSFGTSPVETQYF. CDR3 DNA: TGTGCCAGCAGTTTCGGGACTAGCCCTGTGGAGACCCAGTACTTC.

The chain has TRBV20-1 and TRBJ2-2, with 8 bases aligning to TRBD2. After removal of 2 bases from V and 0 bases from J, the junction contained 2 bases not matched to a gene. The germline CDR1 and CDR2 sequences are DFQATT and SNEGSKA (reference sequence). This CDR3 region has 15 residues. The CDR3, as DNA: TGCAGTGCTAGAAAGCGGGAGCCGAACACCGGGGAGCTGTTTTTT. Residues: CSARKREPNTGELFF.

Many counts were recorded for this clonotype. J is TRBJ2-7 and V is TRBV28; D may be TRBD1 (6 bases). Trimming took off 5 bases at V and 5 bases at J, with 13 bases between the two ends. The CDR3 is 13 amino acids. The V gene's germline CDR1 is MDHEN and CDR2 SYDVKM. The CDR3, as DNA: TGTGCCAGCAGTCCCCAGGGGAGCAACGAGCAGTACTTC. Translating it yields CASSPQGSNEQYF.

J is TRBJ2-5 and V is TRBV11-2, with 9 positions matching TRBD2. CDR3 length: 15 residues. Germline V gene data show CDR1 as SGHAT and CDR2 as FQNNGV. Losses at the gene ends were 5 bases for V and 9 bases for J; bases not matched to a gene: 13. This CDR3 reads CASSGGTSLRPAQYF. The CDR3, as DNA: TGTGCCAGCAGCGGGGGGACTAGCCTTAGGCCGGCCCAGTACTTC.

This clonotype was recorded at least ten times. The V call is TRBV27, the J call TRBJ2-7; 13 nucleotides align to TRBD2. CDR3 size: 14 residues. The J segment lost 7 bases and the V segment lost 4 bases, leaving 4 bases of the junction unmatched. Germline-derived CDR1 and CDR2 are MNHEY and SMNVEV (reference sequence). In DNA, the CDR3 is TGTGCCAGCAGTTGGGGACTAGCGGGATCTGAGCAGTACTTC. Translating it yields CASSWGLAGSEQYF.

In this sample, this clonotype turned up many times. The chain links TRBV6-1 to TRBJ2-5; perhaps TRBD2 as D (6 bases). The CDR3 covers 16 residues. Germline values: CDR1 MNHNS, CDR2 SASEGT. Trimming took off 7 bases at V and 4 bases at J, with 22 bases between the two ends. CDR3 sequence (DNA): TGTGCCAGCACCGCCAATTTGTTAATGCGGGGAGAGACCCAGTACTTC. Residues: CASTANLLMRGETQYF.

This clonotype was counted a few times. V is TRBV14 and J is TRBJ2-1; possible D gene TRBD2, 6 bases. The CDR3 has 14 amino acids. Germline CDR1 is SGHDN and CDR2 is FVKESK. Trimming cost V 4 bases and J 7 bases, with 14 bases left between them. CDR3 loop: CASSLDYSKNEQFF. CDR3 sequence (DNA): TGTGCCAGCAGCCTGGACTATTCCAAGAATGAGCAGTTCTTC.

This clonotype came up a few times. The gene calls are TRBV4-3 and TRBJ1-5, with D maybe TRBD1 (5 bases). Germline V CDR1 and CDR2: LGHNA, YSLEER. Between the trimmed V and J ends, which lost 0 bases and 1 base, there was a span of 10 bases. CDR3 length equals 16 residues. CDR3 coding DNA: TGCGCCAGCAGCCAAGACAGGGAAGTCAGCAATCAGCCCCAGCATTTT. Amino acids: CASSQDREVSNQPQHF.

This clonotype was counted at least ten times. The chain is built from TRBV3-1 and TRBJ1-5; 7 bases are shared with TRBD1. The junction had 16 bases not matched to a gene; V was cut back by 4 bases and J by 13 bases. CDR3 length: 15 amino acids. CDR1 and CDR2 from the germline V gene are LGHDT and YNNKEL (reference sequence). Here the CDR3 DNA reads TGTGCCAGCAGCCCAGACCGGGACAGTAGCAGATCACAGCATTTT. Its protein product is CASSPDRDSSRSQHF.

This clonotype was seen at least ten times. The V call is TRBV2, the J call TRBJ2-7, with 14 bases that match TRBD2. V gave up 5 bases and J gave up 5 bases; unmatched junction bases: 5. CDR3 length equals 15 residues. The V gene's germline CDR1 is SNHLY and CDR2 FYNNEI. CDR3 protein: CASSQGLAGGHEQYF. The CDR3 region has the DNA TGTGCCAGCAGTCAAGGACTAGCGGGAGGACACGAGCAGTACTTC.

In DNA, the CDR3 is TGTGCCAGCAGGCCCCCCGAAGGAGTCTATGGCTACACCTTC. Its translation: CASRPPEGVYGYTF. The V call is TRBV28, the J call TRBJ1-2, with D unclear. Trimming took 6 bases from V and 4 from J, leaving 15 bases between them. Germline CDR1 and CDR2: MDHEN and SYDVKM. This CDR3 has 14 residues.

On this clonotype: Possible read error: a much larger clone is one base away. The chain uses TRBV30 and TRBJ1-2; TRBD1 matches at 8 bases. The CDR3 is 13 residues long. Germline assignment: CDR1 GTSNPN and CDR2 SVGIG (reference sequence). In DNA form, the CDR3 reads TGTGCCTGGGGTGTGACAGGGGCGAGTGGCTACACCTTC. Encoded protein: CAWGVTGASGYTF.

Ten or more counts support this clonotype. The chain combines TRBV11-2 with TRBJ1-1; TRBD1 is a possible D gene (5 bases). V was trimmed by 2 bases and J by 2 bases, leaving 24 bases between them. Germline V gene lookup returns CDR1 SGHAT and CDR2 FQNNGV. The CDR3 sequence is 19 residues long. In nucleotides, the CDR3 is TGTGCCAGCAGCTTAAGAGTAAGGGGTACGGGTCAGATAAACACTGAAGCTTTCTTT. It translates to CASSLRVRGTGQINTEAFF. The full variable domain, completed using reference TRBV11-2 and TRBJ1-1, is EAGVAQSPRYKIIEKRQSVAFWCNPISGHATLYWYQQILGQGPKLLIQFQNNGVVDDSQLPKDRFSAERLKGVDSTLKIQPAKLEDSAVYLCASSLRVRGTGQINTEAFFGQGTRLTVV.

This clonotype was observed at least ten times. The gene calls are TRBV5-1 and TRBJ2-1, with D tentatively TRBD2 (6 bases). This CDR3 comprises 16 residues. Trimming cost V 0 bases and J 2 bases, with 12 bases left between them. CDR1 is SGHRS, CDR2 YFSETQ, per germline. CDR3 nucleotides: TGCGCCAGCAGCTTGGCTGCGGGGATCACCTACAATGAGCAGTTCTTC. It specifies CASSLAAGITYNEQFF. Full variable domain (remainder filled in from reference TRBV5-1 and TRBJ2-1): KAGVTQTPRYLIKTRGQQVTLSCSPISGHRSVSWYQQTPGQGLQFLFEYFSETQRNKGNFPGRFSGRQFSNSRSEMNVSTLELGDSALYLCASSLAAGITYNEQFFGPGTRLTVL.

This clonotype has a count of ten or more. The chain has TRBV20-1 and TRBJ2-3, with TRBD1 identical over 8 bases. Germline V gene data show CDR1 as DFQATT and CDR2 as SNEGSKA (reference sequence). V shed 2 bases and J 6 bases; nucleotides not matched to a gene: 4. CDR3 length: 13 residues. CDR3 DNA sequence: TGCAGTGCTAGACTGACAGGGGCCGATACGCAGTATTTT. Residues: CSARLTGADTQYF.